One and the same sample provided the 22 T cell receptor beta chains below, sequenced in a study of T cell changes during pregnancy in multiple sclerosis. Here immunoSEQ multiplex PCR was the method, and the copy in TCRdb shows in-frame clones only, minus some. The sample gives around 19,000 clones, 88% of which show up once; 7% is in the top ten. The sample in question was CD8+ T cells from peripheral blood mononuclear cells, obtained in the third trimester of pregnancy. The receptors were gathered from a female donor in good health, enrolled as a control in a pregnancy study.

This chain connects TRBV12-5 to TRBJ1-4, with 7 bases aligning to TRBD1. Germline lookup yields CDR1 LGHNT and CDR2 FRNRAP. Unmatched junction bases numbered 15, after V lost 3 bases and J lost 2 bases. CDR3 length: 19 amino acids. CDR3 in amino acids: CASGFLLMGQHRTNEKLFF. CDR3 in DNA: TGTGCTAGTGGTTTTCTACTAATGGGACAGCACCGCACTAATGAAAAACTGTTTTTT.

V usage is TRBV27 and J usage is TRBJ2-7; no firm D call. The V gene's germline CDR1 is MNHEY and CDR2 SMNVEV (reference sequence). The V end lost 2 bases, the J end lost 3 bases, and 8 bases lay between the germline ends. The CDR3 is made up of 13 amino acids. For the CDR3, the DNA is TGTGCCAGCAGTTTAGGAAGGAGCTACGAGCAGTACTTC. Residues: CASSLGRSYEQYF.

This clone showed up just once. The chain recombines TRBV7-9 with TRBJ2-2, with no clear D. The V gene lost 5 bases and the J gene lost 0 bases, with 10 bases spanning the gap. This CDR3 region has 15 residues. CDR1 is SEHNR, CDR2 FQNEAQ, per germline (reference sequence). This CDR3 is CASSQALANTGELFF. The CDR3 DNA sequence: TGTGCCAGCAGCCAGGCTTTAGCGAACACCGGGGAGCTGTTTTTT.

The chain uses TRBV27 and TRBJ1-4; D is undetermined. Germline values: CDR1 MNHEY, CDR2 SMNVEV (reference sequence). Trimming shortened V by 5 bases and J by 8 bases, and 15 bases separated the two germline ends. The CDR3 covers 14 residues. This CDR3 is CASSRRGMLEKLFF. The CDR3 DNA follows: TGTGCCAGCAGTCGGCGAGGAATGCTCGAAAAACTGTTTTTT.

The chain is built from TRBV30 and TRBJ2-7; possible D gene TRBD2, 5 bases. The CDR3 consists of 14 residues. The germline V gene has CDR1 GTSNPN and CDR2 SVGIG (reference sequence). Trimming removed 6 bases from V and 2 bases from J, with 17 bases in between. For the CDR3, the DNA is TGTGCCTGTTCGATCCTCGGGGATCCCTACGAGCAGTACTTC. The encoded protein is CACSILGDPYEQYF.

The rearrangement links TRBV2 to TRBJ2-1, with 7 bases lining up with TRBD2. Germline V gene lookup returns CDR1 SNHLY and CDR2 FYNNEI. CDR3 size: 14 residues. Trimming removed 8 bases from V and 0 bases from J; junction bases left unmatched: 4. The CDR3: CASLRTSSYNEQFF. The CDR3 DNA sequence: TGTGCCAGCCTCAGGACTAGCTCCTACAATGAGCAGTTCTTC. The full variable domain, its missing parts supplied by reference TRBV2 and TRBJ2-1, is EPEVTQTPSHQVTQMGQEVILRCVPISNHLYFYWYRQILGQKVEFLVSFYNNEISEKSEIFDDQFSVERPDGSNFTLKIRSTKLEDSAMYFCASLRTSSYNEQFFGPGTRLTVL.

The rearrangement joins TRBV10-3 to TRBJ1-1; D perhaps matches TRBD1 (6 bases). The CDR3 consists of 14 residues. V gave up 2 bases and J gave up 4 bases, with 11 bases separating them. From germline, CDR1 is ENHRY and CDR2 SYGVKD. The CDR3 DNA reads TGTGCCATCAGTGAGGGGGGCAGGGGCACTGAAGCTTTCTTT. Protein sequence: CAISEGGRGTEAFF.

This clone was seen repeatedly, ten times or more. Different DNA sequences within this sample yield the same CDR3. This chain links TRBV7-6 with TRBJ2-7; 10 nucleotides align to TRBD2. Germline CDR1 and CDR2: SGHVS and FNYEAQ. This CDR3 contains 16 residues. With V trimmed by 1 base and J by 2 bases, 5 bases remained unmatched. This CDR3 reads CASSLGLAGETYEQYF. The CDR3 DNA reads as TGTGCCAGCAGCTTAGGGCTAGCGGGAGAGACCTACGAGCAGTACTTC.

This clone was detected only once. The CDR3 is CASSFNSVYGYTF. The DNA for the CDR3 is TGTGCCAGCAGTTTCAACAGTGTTTATGGCTACACCTTC. The genes are TRBV28 and TRBJ1-2; unclear D gene. Germline V gene data show CDR1 as MDHEN and CDR2 as SYDVKM. V lost 3 bases and J lost 5, with 10 bases in between. The CDR3 is 13 amino acids.

CDR3 in amino acids: CASRETGNEKLFF. CDR3 DNA: TGTGCCAGCAGGGAAACAGGGAATGAAAAACTGTTTTTT. V is TRBV28 and J is TRBJ1-4; a weak D match, TRBD1 (6 bases). Trimming shortened V by 6 bases and J by 5 bases, and 10 bases separated the two germline ends. CDR1 is MDHEN and CDR2 is SYDVKM in the germline V gene. The CDR3 loop spans 13 amino acids.

V and J are TRBV9 and TRBJ2-7; 7 bases line up with TRBD1. V was pared by 3 bases and J by 3 bases, with 6 bases of the junction left unmatched. The CDR3 length is 14 residues. Germline V lookup: CDR1 SGDLS, CDR2 YYNGEE. CDR3 amino acids: CASSAEGAGYEQYF. The CDR3 DNA reads as TGTGCCAGCAGCGCAGAGGGGGCCGGCTACGAGCAGTACTTC.

The V call is TRBV23-1, the J call TRBJ2-5; D remains ambiguous. TRBV23-1 qualifies as an ORF whose function is uncertain. The V end lost 6 bases, the J end lost 5 bases, and 31 bases lay between the germline ends. The CDR3 is 19 residues long. CDR3 in DNA: TGCGCCAGCAGGCCCCCGCTATGTAATCCAAGTCACGACGGGGAGACCCAGTACTTC. Translation: CASRPPLCNPSHDGETQYF.

This rearrangement joins TRBV12-5 to TRBJ2-3; D is unclear. Germline lookup yields CDR1 LGHNT and CDR2 FRNRAP. The CDR3 contains 14 residues. V lost 4 bases, J lost 0 bases, and 8 bases lay in between. The DNA for the CDR3 is TGTGCTAGTGGTTATGTACGGAGCACAGATACGCAGTATTTT. Its translation: CASGYVRSTDTQYF.

The CDR3 coding sequence is TGTGCCAGCAGCCAATTCACAAGGGGGTCCTACGAGCAGTACTTC. It translates to CASSQFTRGSYEQYF. The chain links TRBV16 to TRBJ2-7; D is possibly TRBD1 (6 bases). There are 15 residues in the CDR3. Germline V lookup: CDR1 KGHSY, CDR2 FQNENV. V was trimmed by 1 base and J by 1 base, leaving 11 bases between them.

The chain links TRBV15 to TRBJ2-7; D is possibly TRBD2 (6 bases). The germline CDR1 and CDR2 sequences are LNHNV and YYDKDF (reference sequence). The CDR3 has 16 amino acids. V lost 1 base, J lost 5 bases, and 18 bases lay in between. CDR3 residues: CATSRGIRENVNEQYF. CDR3 DNA sequence: TGTGCCACCAGCAGAGGTATACGGGAGAATGTTAACGAGCAGTACTTC.

V gene TRBV5-6 combines with J gene TRBJ2-3; no firm D call. Germline V lookup: CDR1 SGHDT, CDR2 YYEEEE. The CDR3 covers 14 residues. V was clipped by 0 bases and J by 4 bases, with 9 bases between them. The CDR3 spells CASSLGNGADTQYF. CDR3 DNA: TGTGCCAGCAGCTTGGGAAACGGTGCAGATACGCAGTATTTT.

This chain connects TRBV4-2 to TRBJ2-2, with 11 nucleotides matching TRBD2. The germline CDR1 and CDR2 sequences are LGHNA and YNFKEQ. This CDR3 has 19 residues. Trimming removed 3 bases from V and 5 bases from J; junction bases left unmatched: 14. This chain's CDR3 is CASSQVGTSGPLTTGELFF. The CDR3 DNA reads TGTGCCAGCAGCCAGGTGGGGACTAGCGGACCCCTTACAACCGGGGAGCTGTTTTTT.

V gene TRBV30 combines with J gene TRBJ1-2, with 7 bases identical to TRBD1. From germline, CDR1 is GTSNPN and CDR2 SVGIG (reference sequence). CDR3 size: 13 residues. Trimming at V came to 1 base and at J to 5 bases, leaving 4 bases not matched to a gene. Written as DNA, the CDR3 is TGTGCCTGGAGTGCGGGACAGTATTATGGCTACACCTTC. It yields the protein CAWSAGQYYGYTF.

This rearrangement joins TRBV6-5 to TRBJ2-1; TRBD1 aligns across 8 bases. This CDR3 spans 13 amino acids. Trimming removed 6 bases from V and 7 bases from J; junction bases left unmatched: 5. Looked up from germline, CDR1 is MNHEY and CDR2 is SVGAGI. CDR3 residues: CASRTGGWNEQFF. Here the CDR3 DNA reads TGTGCCAGCAGAACAGGGGGATGGAATGAGCAGTTCTTC.

The chain has TRBV5-6 and TRBJ1-1; D is uncertain. The CDR3 spans 16 residues. Trimming pared 3 bases from V and 5 bases from J, leaving 20 bases between. Germline V gene lookup returns CDR1 SGHDT and CDR2 YYEEEE. The CDR3 region is CASSSVGATGGTEAFF. CDR3 DNA sequence: TGTGCCAGCAGCTCGGTAGGTGCCACGGGTGGGACTGAAGCTTTCTTT. Using reference TRBV5-6 and TRBJ1-1 for the parts outside the CDR3, the full variable domain is DAGVTQSPTHLIKTRGQQVTLRCSPKSGHDTVSWYQQALGQGPQFIFQYYEEEERQRGNFPDRFSGHQFPNYSSELNVNALLLGDSALYLCASSSVGATGGTEAFFGQGTRLTVV.

V and J are TRBV7-9 and TRBJ2-7, with TRBD1 matching 7 bases. This CDR3 contains 14 residues. Germline CDR1 and CDR2: SEHNR and FQNEAQ (reference sequence). Trimming at V came to 5 bases and at J to 5 bases, leaving 9 bases not matched to a gene. The CDR3 region is CASSQSTGVHEQYF. The CDR3 bases are TGTGCCAGCAGCCAGAGTACAGGGGTCCACGAGCAGTACTTC.

The V and J genes are TRBV27 and TRBJ2-2; 10 nucleotides line up with TRBD2. Germline CDR1 reads MNHEY; CDR2 reads SMNVEV (reference sequence). J was trimmed by 2 bases and V by 5 bases; bases with no gene match: 5. There are 16 residues in the CDR3. The chain's CDR3 is CASSAGLAINTGELFF. The CDR3 DNA reads TGTGCCAGCAGTGCGGGACTAGCGATTAACACCGGGGAGCTGTTTTTT.